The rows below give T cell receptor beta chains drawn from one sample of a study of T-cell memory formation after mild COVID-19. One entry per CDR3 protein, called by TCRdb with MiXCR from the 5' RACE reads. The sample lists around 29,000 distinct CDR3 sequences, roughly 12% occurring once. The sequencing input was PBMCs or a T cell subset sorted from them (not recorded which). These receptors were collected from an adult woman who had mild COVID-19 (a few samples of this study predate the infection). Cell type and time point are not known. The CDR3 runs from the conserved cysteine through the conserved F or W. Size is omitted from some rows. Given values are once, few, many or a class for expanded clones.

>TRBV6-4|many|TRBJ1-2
CASSDATGGKDGYTF
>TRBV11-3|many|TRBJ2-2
CASSLGTGAANTGELFF
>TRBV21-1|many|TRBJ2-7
CASRVSGGPSYEQYF
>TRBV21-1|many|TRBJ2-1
CASRGGLAGVLNEQFF
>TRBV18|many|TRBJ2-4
CASSPRGPGQGAKNIQYF
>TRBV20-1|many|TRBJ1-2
CSASGGSGTGANYGYTF
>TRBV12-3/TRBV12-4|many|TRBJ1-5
CASSLAEGQPQHF
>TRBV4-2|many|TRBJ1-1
CASRATGNTEAFF
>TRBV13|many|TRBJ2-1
CASSRWAATREQFF
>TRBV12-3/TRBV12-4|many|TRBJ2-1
CASSFQLDLRGEQFF
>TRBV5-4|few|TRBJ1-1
CASSLLGNTEAFF
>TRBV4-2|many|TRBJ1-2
CASSHSDRGFLNYGYTF
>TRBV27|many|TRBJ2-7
CASGTGPYEQYF
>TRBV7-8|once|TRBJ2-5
CASSLEAGEETQYF
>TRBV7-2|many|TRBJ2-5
CASSLAWLRETQYF
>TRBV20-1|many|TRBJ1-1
CSARQNTEAFF
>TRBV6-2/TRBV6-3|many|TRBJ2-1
CASSDQGYNEQFF
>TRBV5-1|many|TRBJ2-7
CASSVPRDSGFFYEQYF
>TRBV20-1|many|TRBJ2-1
CSARGGGRAYNEQFF
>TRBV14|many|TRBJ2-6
CASSQEKQASGNVLTF
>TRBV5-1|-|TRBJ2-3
CASSPVLTDTQYF
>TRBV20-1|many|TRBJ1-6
CSALPGGSYNSPLHF
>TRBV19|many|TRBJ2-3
CASSLGLADTQYF
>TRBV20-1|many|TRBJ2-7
CSASQGDRGEQYF
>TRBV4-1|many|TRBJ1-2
CASSQKLGTEGKYGYTF